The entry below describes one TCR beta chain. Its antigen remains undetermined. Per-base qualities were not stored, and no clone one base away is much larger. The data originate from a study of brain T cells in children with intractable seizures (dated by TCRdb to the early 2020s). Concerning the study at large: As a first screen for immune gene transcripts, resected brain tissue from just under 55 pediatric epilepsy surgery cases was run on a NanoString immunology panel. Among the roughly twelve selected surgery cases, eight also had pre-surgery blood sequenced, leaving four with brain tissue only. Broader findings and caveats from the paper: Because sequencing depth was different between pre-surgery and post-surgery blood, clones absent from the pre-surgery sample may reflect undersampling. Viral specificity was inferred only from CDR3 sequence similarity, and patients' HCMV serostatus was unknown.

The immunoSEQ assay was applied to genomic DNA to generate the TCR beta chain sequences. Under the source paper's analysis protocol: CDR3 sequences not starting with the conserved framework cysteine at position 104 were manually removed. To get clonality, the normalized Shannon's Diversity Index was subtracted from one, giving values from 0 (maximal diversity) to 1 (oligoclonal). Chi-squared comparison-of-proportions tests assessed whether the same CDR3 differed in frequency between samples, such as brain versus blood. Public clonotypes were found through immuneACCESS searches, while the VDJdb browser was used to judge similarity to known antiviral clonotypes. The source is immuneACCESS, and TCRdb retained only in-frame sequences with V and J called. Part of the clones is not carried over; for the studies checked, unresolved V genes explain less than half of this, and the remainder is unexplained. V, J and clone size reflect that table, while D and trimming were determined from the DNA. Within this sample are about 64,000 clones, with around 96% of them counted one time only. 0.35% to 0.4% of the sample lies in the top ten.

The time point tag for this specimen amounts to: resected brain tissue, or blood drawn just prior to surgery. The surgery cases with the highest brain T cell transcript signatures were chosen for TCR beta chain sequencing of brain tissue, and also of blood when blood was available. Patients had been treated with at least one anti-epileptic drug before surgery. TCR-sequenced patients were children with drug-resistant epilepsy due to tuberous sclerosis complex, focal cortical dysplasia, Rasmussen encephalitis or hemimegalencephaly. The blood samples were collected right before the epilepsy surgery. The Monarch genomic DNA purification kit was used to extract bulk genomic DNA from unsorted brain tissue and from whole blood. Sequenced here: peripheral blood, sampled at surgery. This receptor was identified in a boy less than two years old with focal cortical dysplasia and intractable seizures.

The nucleotide sequence reads TGTGCCAGCAGCCCGCGGCTTTGGGGGCAGTTCTTC. Its translation is CASSPRLWGQFF. The V and J genes are TRBV5-8 and TRBJ2-1, with no confident D gene call. V was cut back by 4 bases and J by 12 bases, leaving a gap of 14 bases between them. Inclusive of the bounding cysteine and phenylalanine, the CDR3 is 12 residues long. The CDR3 DNA has 36 bases and is translated from base 1. Taken from the germline V gene, the CDR1 and CDR2 loops are SGHTS and YDEGEE.